What follows describes a single TCR beta chain. Via MiXCR, TCRdb re-called the RT-PCR reads, giving one row per CDR3 protein. The data contain 150,000 to 200,000 distinct CDR3 sequences, approximately 22% of them singletons. The data belong to a study of patients and donors after allogeneic stem cell transplantation. In germline, CDR1 is SGHAT, CDR2 FQNNGV. The CDR3 has 14 amino acids. Deletions cut 1 base from V and 8 bases from J, with 11 bases between. The receptor was isolated from a human donor who was either an allogeneic HSCT recipient or a stem cell or donor lymphocyte infusion donor (not recorded which). It is not recorded whose cells these are; they may come from a transplant donor. The J gene is TRBJ1-4, the V gene TRBV11-2; a weak D match, TRBD1 (5 bases). The sequencing sample was made of blood, either unsorted or a sorted T cell fraction (not recorded which). In DNA, the CDR3 is TGTGCCAGCAGCTTAGGTGTGGAGGGGGAAAAACTGTTTTTT. It specifies CASSLGVEGEKLFF.